Shown below are 24 T cell receptor beta chains from a single sample sequenced in a study of tumor-infiltrating lymphocytes in primary liver carcinoma. The source material, roughly 18-33 mg of unsorted bulk tissue, was used to co-extract RNA and DNA. Total RNA (around 0.45 ug) served as template for TCR beta cDNA synthesis primed by a constant-region primer. Three nested multiplex PCR rounds, a slightly modified ARM-PCR method, built the TCR beta libraries. Two initial PCR rounds of approximately 10 cycles each paired TRBV1-TRBV30 forward primers with a C-beta reverse primer. Via MiXCR, TCRdb re-called the multiplex PCR reads, giving one row per CDR3 protein. The table records 100,000 or so distinct CDR3 sequences, roughly 80% of them present only once. Material for sequencing was liver tumor tissue from sampling region 3. As to subset: tumor region T3, left-lateral pole. Every receptor here comes from a man between 35 and 55 years old with primary liver carcinoma and hepatitis B virus infection.

Note on this clonotype: Sequence at one end of the junction differs from germline and may be a read error. The chain has TRBV11-1 and TRBJ1-2, with 9 nucleotides matching TRBD1. CDR1 and CDR2 from the germline V gene are SGHAT and FQDESV (reference sequence). The CDR3 contains 15 residues. CDR3 sequence: CASSPGQGQNYCYTF. The CDR3, as DNA: TGTGCCAGCAGTCCGGGACAGGGTCAGAACTATTGCTACACCTTC. The full variable domain, its missing parts supplied by reference TRBV11-1 and TRBJ1-2, is EAEVAQSPRYKITEKSQAVAFWCDPISGHATLYWYRQILGQGPELLVQFQDESVVDDSQLPKDRFSAERLKGVDSTLKIQPAELGDSAMYLCASSPGQGQNYCYTFGSGTRLTVV.

The rearrangement links TRBV20-1 to TRBJ2-2; 10 bases match TRBD1. Per germline, CDR1 DFQATT and CDR2 SNEGSKA (reference sequence). After removal of 6 bases from V and 6 bases from J, the junction contained 10 bases not matched to a gene. The CDR3 consists of 15 residues. The CDR3 protein is CSALGDRGSAGELFF. DNA of the CDR3: TGCAGTGCCCTCGGGGACAGGGGCTCGGCCGGGGAGCTGTTTTTT.

This clonotype was seen only once. At one end, the junction sequence differs from germline, possibly due to a read error. The V gene is TRBV4-3, the J gene TRBJ1-2; 8 bases line up with TRBD1. This CDR3 region has 17 residues. Per the germline V gene, CDR1 is LGHNA and CDR2 is YSLEER. The CDR3 here is CAISQDYRQGRIYGYAF. The CDR3 bases are TGCGCCATCAGCCAGGATTATCGACAGGGGCGGATCTATGGCTACGCCTTC.

About this clonotype itself: The germline gene is not matched at one end of the junction; a read error may be the cause. This rearrangement joins TRBV6-6 to TRBJ2-5; 9 positions match TRBD1. The CDR3 runs 15 residues. CDR1 and CDR2 (germline): MNHNY, SVGAGI (reference sequence). This CDR3 reads CGSRGTGGFGKTQYF. The CDR3 nucleotides read TGTGGCAGCAGGGGTACAGGGGGCTTCGGGAAGACCCAGTACTTC.

This chain joins TRBV4-2 and TRBJ2-7; D is uncertain. The CDR3 has 13 amino acids. The V end lost 1 base, the J end lost 7 bases, and 11 bases lay between the germline ends. Germline V gene sequence: CDR1 LGHNA, CDR2 YNFKEQ. The CDR3 coding sequence is TGTGCCAGCAGCCAAGGAATTAGCTATGAGCAGTACTTC. It codes for CASSQGISYEQYF.

About this clonotype: At one boundary the junction diverges from the germline segment, which might be a read error. V usage is TRBV6-2 or TRBV6-3 and J usage is TRBJ2-3, with 7 bases fitting TRBD2. The CDR3 is made up of 16 amino acids. The germline CDR1 and CDR2 sequences are MNHEY and SVGEGT. The CDR3 loop is CASNYDKAGVSDTQYF. The CDR3 region has the DNA TGTGCAAGCAATTACGACAAGGCGGGAGTAAGTGATACGCAGTATTTT.

The CDR3 protein is CASSPPEGLVGSEQYF. CDR3 DNA: TGTGCCAGCAGTCCACCCGAGGGCCTAGTAGGAAGCGAGCAGTACTTC. The rearrangement joins TRBV7-9 to TRBJ2-7; possible D gene TRBD2, 5 bases. V was shortened by 6 bases and J by 6 bases, with 24 bases between the two germline ends. CDR1 is SEHNR, CDR2 FQNEAQ, per germline (reference sequence). The CDR3 consists of 16 residues.

With respect to this clonotype: The junction and the germline gene differ at one end; a read error may be behind it. The rearrangement uses TRBV6-2 or TRBV6-3 and TRBJ1-1; maybe TRBD1 (6 bases). The CDR3 spans 14 residues. CDR1 MNHEY and CDR2 SVGEGT come from the germline V gene. CDR3 loop: CASSRTGGNTEAFF. CDR3 DNA sequence: TGTGCCAGCAGTAGGACGGGGGGCAACACCGAAGCTTTCTTT.

The table lists this clonotype with a count of one. The junction shows a germline mismatch at one end, possibly a read error. The J gene is TRBJ1-1, the V gene TRBV6-6; D gene uncertain. There are 13 residues in the CDR3. Germline V CDR1 and CDR2: MNHNY, SVGAGI (reference sequence). This CDR3 reads CANSYSSGTEAFF. CDR3 bases: TGTGCCAACAGTTACTCGAGCGGTACTGAAGCTTTCTTT.

The CDR3 nucleotides are TGCAGCATTCGAAATGAGTGGGGCATGAACACTGAAGCTTTCTTT. This translates into CSIRNEWGMNTEAFF. The chain uses TRBV29-1 and TRBJ1-1; TRBD1 is a possible D gene (5 bases). CDR1 SQVTM and CDR2 ANQGSEA come from the germline V gene. V was trimmed by 8 bases and J by 0 bases, leaving 19 bases between them. CDR3 length: 15 residues.

As for this clonotype: A junction end diverges from the germline sequence, so it may reflect a read error. The gene calls are TRBV11-2 and TRBJ2-7; 11 nucleotides line up with TRBD2. Germline assignment: CDR1 SGHAT and CDR2 FQNNGV. This CDR3 has 20 amino acids. The CDR3 loop is CTSSLREGRTSGLSSYEQYF. As DNA, the CDR3 is TGTACCAGCAGCCTGAGGGAGGGGAGGACTAGCGGGCTCAGCTCCTATGAGCAGTACTTC.

A remark on this clonotype: This is likely a read error, given that the CDR3 carries no conserved phenylalanine or tryptophan at its end. The gene calls are TRBV6-5 and TRBJ2-5; D is undetermined. Germline CDR1 and CDR2: MNHEY and SVGAGI. CDR3 length equals 14 residues. With 0 bases removed from V and 5 bases from J, the gap between germline ends came to 10 bases. The CDR3 reads CASSYSNHGETQYY. In DNA form, the CDR3 reads TGTGCCAGCAGTTACTCGAATCATGGGGAGACCCAGTACTAC.

This clonotype has only a few counts. This may stem from a read error, because a much larger clone lies one nucleotide away. The chain recombines TRBV2 with TRBJ1-1; D is undetermined. The CDR3 has 13 amino acids. Germline CDR1 reads SNHLY; CDR2 reads FYNNEI. The CDR3 bases are TGTGCCAGCAGTTATACAGAGAACACTGGAGCTTTCTTT. This translates into CASSYTENTGAFF.

A remark on this clonotype: The CDR3 carries no conserved terminal phenylalanine or tryptophan, so it likely arises from a read error. The chain employs TRBV29-1 and TRBJ2-3; 11 positions agree with TRBD2. The CDR3 extends over 12 amino acids. Germline values: CDR1 SQVTM, CDR2 ANQGSEA. The CDR3 is CSGASGRDTQYI. In DNA, the CDR3 is TGCAGTGGAGCTAGCGGGAGGGATACGCAGTATATT.

Of note for this clonotype: Its ends do not fully match the called genes, so a read error is possible. The chain joins TRBV29-1 to TRBJ2-7; 7 positions agree with TRBD1. The CDR3 extends over 16 amino acids. CDR1 and CDR2 (germline): SQVTM, ANQGSEA. The CDR3 protein is CSVDRSGTVGRYEQYF. DNA of the CDR3: TGCAGCGTCGACCGGTCGGGGACAGTAGGAAGATACGAGCAGTATTTC.

The chain combines TRBV18 with TRBJ2-7; D gene unclear. V lost 1 base and J lost 2, with 9 bases in between. CDR1 is KGHSH, CDR2 LQKENI, per germline. The CDR3 runs 14 residues. This CDR3 reads CASSPQKGPYEQYF. DNA of the CDR3: TGTGCCAGCTCACCACAGAAGGGCCCCTACGAGCAGTACTTC.

Only one count was recorded for this clonotype. The CDR3 ends on some other residue instead of the conserved phenylalanine or tryptophan, so this is likely a read error. The chain is built from TRBV28 and TRBJ1-1; the D is unclear. Germline CDR1 and CDR2: MDHEN and SYDVKM. The germline V and J ends were trimmed by 7 bases and 4 bases, with 16 bases remaining between them. There are 14 residues in the CDR3. CDR3 coding DNA: TGTGCCAGCACCCAAATGGCGGTTGCCACTGAAGCTTTCATT. This gives the protein CASTQMAVATEAFI.

Comment on this clonotype: This likely comes from a read error, as the CDR3 has no conserved phenylalanine or tryptophan at its end. The V gene is TRBV4-1, the J gene TRBJ1-1; D unclear. This CDR3 is built from 16 residues. V was cut by 0 bases and J by 1 base, with 12 bases left in between. The V gene's germline CDR1 is MGHRA and CDR2 YSYEKL. The CDR3 spells CASSQDSGVQNTEAFL. The DNA of the CDR3 is TGCGCCAGCAGCCAAGATTCTGGGGTACAGAACACTGAAGCTTTCCTT.

Notes on this clonotype: A read error may account for a junction end that differs from germline. The chain combines TRBV7-9 with TRBJ2-7; 7 bases are a match to TRBD1. The length of the CDR3 is 15 residues. The germline gives CDR1 SEHNR, CDR2 FQNEAQ (reference sequence). The CDR3 loop is CASSLSGGTLGEHYF. In DNA form, the CDR3 reads TGTGCCAGTAGCTTATCAGGGGGAACCCTCGGCGAGCATTACTTC.

Worth noting for this clonotype: One junction end disagrees with the germline gene, perhaps due to a read error. The chain carries TRBV4-1 and TRBJ1-5; D gene unclear. The germline V gene has CDR1 MGHRA and CDR2 YSYEKL. The length of the CDR3 is 15 residues. DNA of the CDR3: TGCGCTAGCAGTCCCATAGAGGCGAGAAATCAGCCCCAGCATTTT. Translating gives CASSPIEARNQPQHF.

About this clonotype: The germline gene is not matched at one end of the junction; a read error may be the cause. The chain is built from TRBV7-8 and TRBJ2-1; 7 nucleotides align to TRBD1. TRBJ2-7 explains the end of the DNA better; the J call may be wrong. Looked up from germline, CDR1 is SGHVS and CDR2 is FQNEAQ. This CDR3 contains 17 residues. CDR3 amino acids: CPSSFGQVALRHNEQYF. The CDR3 coding sequence is TGTCCCAGCAGCTTCGGACAGGTGGCCCTGAGACACAATGAGCAGTACTTC.

A word on this clonotype: The germline gene is not matched at one end of the junction; a read error may be the cause. The CDR3 region is CACPGWTGSVHGYTF. In DNA form, the CDR3 reads TGTGCCTGCCCCGGATGGACAGGGTCGGTGCATGGCTATACCTTC. V and J are TRBV30 and TRBJ1-2; 8 bases are a match to TRBD1. Germline lookup yields CDR1 GTSNPN and CDR2 SVGIG (reference sequence). The CDR3 loop spans 15 amino acids.

In regard to this clonotype: Mismatch with germline at one junction end may stem from a read error. The J gene is TRBJ2-2, the V gene TRBV6-2 or TRBV6-3; tentatively, D is TRBD2 (5 bases). This CDR3 is built from 18 residues. Germline CDR1 and CDR2: MNHEY and SVGEGT. The CDR3 loop reads CASSDIGIRQANTGELFF. DNA of the CDR3: TGTGCCAGCAGCGACATAGGGATTCGACAAGCCAACACCGGGGAGCTGTTCTTT.

As regards this clonotype: One junction end does not reproduce the germline sequence, and a read error may be involved. The chain combines TRBV5-4 with TRBJ2-2; D may be TRBD2 (6 bases). The CDR3 runs 15 residues. Germline V gene lookup returns CDR1 SGHNT and CDR2 YYREEE (reference sequence). CDR3 in DNA: TGTGCCGGCAGCCCTTTTAGCGGAGGCGCCGGGGAGCTGTTTTTT. This translates into CAGSPFSGGAGELFF.